This T cell receptor (beta chain) was observed in a study of blood T cell repertoires in COVID-19. About the study: There were acute and convalescent COVID-19 samples, and they came from the United States, Italy and Spain. Sources were T cells, B-cell-depleted T cells, or PBMCs; the material itself was cDNA or gDNA.

The V gene end was trimmed by 4 bases and the J gene end by 6 bases; junction bases not matched to a gene: 4. The CDR3 runs 15 residues. CDR1 is SGHRS and CDR2 is YFSETQ in the germline V gene. In the authors' workflow: Amplified reference gene primers provided the basis for estimating nucleated cell counts. The data were produced by immunoSEQ multiplex PCR, yet TCRdb's version contains in-frame clones alone and is incomplete. From that table come the V and J calls and clone size; the DNA was used to work out D and trimming. The repertoire holds 40,000 or so clones, approximately 81% seen once, with less than 15% in the top ten.

The sequenced material came from peripheral blood. The chain is built from TRBV5-1 and TRBJ2-1, with 13 bases aligning to TRBD2. This clonotype was sampled from a woman between 65 and 79 years old in a cohort sampled during active COVID-19. The CDR3 DNA reads TGCGCCAGCAGCACCGGGACTAGCGGGGCCAATGAGCAGTTCTTC. This codes for CASSTGTSGANEQFF.